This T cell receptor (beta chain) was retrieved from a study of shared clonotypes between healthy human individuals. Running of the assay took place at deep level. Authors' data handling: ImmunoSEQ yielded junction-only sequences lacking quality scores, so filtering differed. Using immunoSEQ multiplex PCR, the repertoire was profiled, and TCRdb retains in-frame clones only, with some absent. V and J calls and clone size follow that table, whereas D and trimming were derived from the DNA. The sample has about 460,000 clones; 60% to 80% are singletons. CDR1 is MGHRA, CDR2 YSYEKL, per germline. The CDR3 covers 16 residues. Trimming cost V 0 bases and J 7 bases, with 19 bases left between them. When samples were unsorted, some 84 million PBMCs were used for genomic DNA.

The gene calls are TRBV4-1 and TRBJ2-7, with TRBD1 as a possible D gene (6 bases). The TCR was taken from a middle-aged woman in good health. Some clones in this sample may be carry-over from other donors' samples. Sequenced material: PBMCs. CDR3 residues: CASSQDRTGYTSEQYF. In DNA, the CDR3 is TGCGCCAGCAGCCAAGATAGAACAGGGTACACTAGTGAGCAGTACTTC.